These 22 T cell receptor beta chains were all obtained from the same sample, sequenced in a study of cytomegalovirus exposure and HLA in healthy donors. Primers: 60 Vbeta forward and 13 Jbeta reverse. Assay: immunoSEQ multiplex PCR; the TCRdb copy retains only in-frame clones and omits some. Of 84,000 or so clones listed, around 84% are singletons. The sample was PBMCs. All receptors come from a woman aged 50 to 60 in good health and CMV-seronegative.

CDR3 DNA sequence: TGTGCCAGCTCCCTCGATGGGACTAGCGGAGCTTACGAGCAGTACTTC. It specifies CASSLDGTSGAYEQYF. This chain uses TRBV18 with TRBJ2-7; 11 bases line up with TRBD2. The CDR3 runs 16 residues. The J segment lost 4 bases and the V segment lost 6 bases, leaving 11 bases of the junction unmatched. Germline CDR1 is KGHSH and CDR2 is LQKENI.

The chain has TRBV25-1 and TRBJ1-2; D not resolved. The germline CDR1 and CDR2 sequences are MGHDK and SYGVNS. Trimming cost V 8 bases and J 4 bases, with 11 bases left between them. The CDR3 spans 12 residues. CDR3 bases: TGTGCCAGCCAGAGGGAGGGCTATGGCTACACCTTC. This encodes CASQREGYGYTF.

The rearrangement joins TRBV28 to TRBJ1-2; D unclear. Germline V gene data show CDR1 as MDHEN and CDR2 as SYDVKM. V was cut by 4 bases and J by 8 bases, with 11 bases left in between. This CDR3 contains 12 residues. CDR3 region: CASSSEIEGYTF. As DNA, the CDR3 is TGTGCCAGCAGTTCAGAAATCGAAGGCTACACCTTC.

This chain connects TRBV6-1 to TRBJ2-5, with 11 nucleotides matching TRBD1. The CDR3 runs 14 residues. V lost 4 bases and J lost 6; bases outside the gene matches: 4. Looked up from germline, CDR1 is MNHNS and CDR2 is SASEGT. The CDR3 DNA sequence: TGTGCCAGCAGTGGGACAGGGGGCCTGAAGACCCAGTACTTC. Its protein is CASSGTGGLKTQYF.

This chain connects TRBV27 to TRBJ2-7; 7 bases match TRBD1. CDR3 size: 13 residues. Trimming cost V 5 bases and J 2 bases; bases outside gene matches: 3. Germline lookup yields CDR1 MNHEY and CDR2 SMNVEV (reference sequence). CDR3 DNA: TGTGCCAGCAGTGCCGGACAGGCCTACGAGCAGTACGTC. Protein: CASSAGQAYEQYV.

Here the CDR3 reads CASSLIATGASYEQYF. The CDR3 nucleotides read TGTGCCAGCAGCTTAATTGCGACAGGGGCCTCCTACGAGCAGTACTTC. The chain couples TRBV7-6 to TRBJ2-7; TRBD1 aligns across 8 bases. The CDR3 totals 16 residues. Germline-derived CDR1 and CDR2 are SGHVS and FNYEAQ. The V and J ends lost 2 bases and 0 bases, in that order; junction bases with no gene match: 6.

This clone was detected once. The chain has TRBV29-1 and TRBJ2-5, with D unresolved. The J call may be incorrect, as the DNA end agrees better with TRBJ2-7. Germline V gene data show CDR1 as SQVTM and CDR2 as ANQGSEA. CDR3 length: 13 residues. The CDR3 DNA is TGCAGCGTTGTTACCCGGAGCTCCTACGAGCAGTACTTC. Protein sequence: CSVVTRSSYEQYF.

This clone has just a few counts. This sequence joins TRBV18 and TRBJ1-1; D is undetermined. The V gene's germline CDR1 is KGHSH and CDR2 LQKENI. V was cut by 0 bases and J by 0 bases, with 8 bases left in between. The CDR3 contains 15 residues. CDR3 region: CASSPPRNLNTEAFF. The CDR3 bases are TGTGCCAGCTCACCACCAAGAAACTTGAACACTGAAGCTTTCTTT.

The rearrangement joins TRBV6-5 to TRBJ2-2, with 9 bases lining up with TRBD1. Germline V gene data show CDR1 as MNHEY and CDR2 as SVGAGI. This CDR3 comprises 15 residues. The V and J ends lost 4 bases and 7 bases, in that order; junction bases with no gene match: 7. The DNA of the CDR3 is TGTGCCAGCAGTTTCAAACAGGGGGCAAGCGGGGAGCTGTTTTTT. It is translated as CASSFKQGASGELFF.

V gene TRBV9 combines with J gene TRBJ2-2, with TRBD2 identical over 10 bases. The trim removed 3 bases at V and 2 bases at J, leaving 1 base unmatched. The CDR3 contains 15 residues. Germline lookup yields CDR1 SGDLS and CDR2 YYNGEE. As DNA, the CDR3 is TGTGCCAGCAGCGGGACTAGCGGTAACACCGGGGAGCTGTTTTTT. Protein sequence: CASSGTSGNTGELFF.

This chain connects TRBV11-2 to TRBJ2-3; 12 nucleotides line up with TRBD2. V lost 1 base and J lost 12; bases outside the gene matches: 8. Germline assignment: CDR1 SGHAT and CDR2 FQNNGV. The CDR3 loop spans 15 amino acids. The CDR3 coding sequence is TGTGCCAGCAGCTTAGTTTCTAGCGGGGGGGCCATTCAGTATTTT. This gives the protein CASSLVSSGGAIQYF.

V is TRBV5-8 and J is TRBJ2-1, with 8 bases identical to TRBD1. The CDR3 spans 15 residues. Germline V gives CDR1 SGHTS, CDR2 YDEGEE. The ends lost 5 bases at V and 1 base at J; junction bases unmatched: 5. CDR3 bases: TGTGCCAGCAGAGCGACAGGGGTTTCCTACAATGAGCAGTTCTTC. Translated: CASRATGVSYNEQFF.

Only one count was recorded for this clone. The chain recombines TRBV14 with TRBJ1-4, with 11 bases identical to TRBD1. This CDR3 comprises 14 residues. V was clipped by 3 bases and J by 9 bases; unmatched bases: 3. The germline gives CDR1 SGHDN, CDR2 FVKESK. The CDR3 bases are TGTGCCAGCAGCCACCCGGACAGGGGGCAAAAACTGTTTTTT. Translation: CASSHPDRGQKLFF.

The chain links TRBV7-2 to TRBJ2-4; TRBD2 agrees at 10 bases. The CDR3 consists of 14 residues. Trimming took 6 bases from V and 8 from J; bases not matched to a gene: 7. Germline CDR1 is SGHTA and CDR2 is FQGNSA. The CDR3 DNA follows: TGTGCCAGCAGTCAAAGCGGGGGGGCGGACATTCAGTACTTC. Its protein is CASSQSGGADIQYF. Based on the CDR3 plus reference TRBV7-2 and TRBJ2-4, the full variable domain is GAGVSQSPSNKVTEKGKDVELRCDPISGHTALYWYRQSLGQGLEFLIYFQGNSAPDKSGLPSDRFSAERTGGSVSTLTIQRTQQEDSAVYLCASSQSGGADIQYFGAGTRLSVL.

This clone was found once. This sample includes further DNA sequences coding for the same CDR3. The J gene is TRBJ1-6, the V gene TRBV4-3; 10 bases match TRBD1. Unmatched junction bases numbered 6, after V lost 0 bases and J lost 10 bases. Germline CDR1 is LGHNA and CDR2 is YSLEER. This CDR3 contains 16 residues. The CDR3 protein is CASSQDVGQGYSPLHF. The CDR3 nucleotides are TGCGCCAGCAGCCAAGATGTGGGACAGGGGTACTCACCCCTCCACTTT.

This clone has a handful of counts. The rearrangement joins TRBV5-5 to TRBJ2-7; 10 positions match TRBD1. V was clipped by 4 bases and J by 5 bases; unmatched bases: 3. Germline values: CDR1 SGHKS, CDR2 YYEKEE (reference sequence). CDR3 length: 13 amino acids. The CDR3 region has the DNA TGTGCCAGCAGCCTGACAGGGGGCCACGAGCAGTACTTC. This encodes CASSLTGGHEQYF.

The rearrangement links TRBV6-1 to TRBJ1-2; 9 bases line up with TRBD1. V lost 4 bases to trimming and J lost 5 bases; unmatched junction nucleotides: 2. Germline lookup yields CDR1 MNHNS and CDR2 SASEGT. The CDR3 extends over 13 amino acids. Here the CDR3 DNA reads TGTGCCAGCAGTGGGGGGACAGGGTATGGCTACACCTTC. Translation gives CASSGGTGYGYTF.

The chain combines TRBV19 with TRBJ1-5; D is undetermined. The CDR3 sequence is 11 residues long. Looked up from germline, CDR1 is LNHDA and CDR2 is SQIVND (reference sequence). V was clipped by 11 bases and J by 2 bases, with 7 bases between them. The CDR3 nucleotides are TGTGCCTCGGGAGGCAATCAGCCCCAGCATTTT. This codes for CASGGNQPQHF.

V usage is TRBV7-2 and J usage is TRBJ2-7, with 8 positions matching TRBD1. The length of the CDR3 is 15 residues. With 1 base clipped from V and 4 bases from J, the junction kept 6 bases outside the gene matches. Germline loops: CDR1 SGHTA, CDR2 FQGNSA. The CDR3 sequence is CASSLGPGGRYEQYF. DNA of the CDR3: TGTGCCAGCAGCTTAGGCCCAGGGGGCAGGTACGAGCAGTACTTC.

The chain combines TRBV5-1 with TRBJ1-1; TRBD1 might be the D (6 bases). Germline-derived CDR1 and CDR2 are SGHRS and YFSETQ. The CDR3 loop spans 16 amino acids. V was pared by 4 bases and J by 2 bases, with 18 bases between. CDR3 bases: TGCGCCAGCAGCGACCGACAGGTCGGCGCAAACACTGAAGCTTTCTTT. Protein sequence: CASSDRQVGANTEAFF.

The chain employs TRBV11-2 and TRBJ2-1; D may be TRBD1 (5 bases). V was pared by 5 bases and J by 9 bases, with 14 bases between. CDR1 and CDR2 from the germline V gene are SGHAT and FQNNGV. The CDR3 contains 13 residues. The CDR3 DNA follows: TGTGCCAGCAGCCCGGACATGTATGGTGAGCAGTTCTTC. Amino acids: CASSPDMYGEQFF.

The chain uses TRBV7-9 and TRBJ1-1, with 8 bases fitting TRBD1. The CDR3 has 14 amino acids. Germline CDR1 reads SEHNR; CDR2 reads FQNEAQ (reference sequence). The V and J ends lost 6 bases and 2 bases, in that order; junction bases with no gene match: 5. This CDR3 reads CASRGPGGNTEAFF. The CDR3 DNA reads as TGTGCCAGCAGGGGCCCAGGGGGCAACACTGAAGCTTTCTTT.